The T cell receptor (beta chain) under discussion was sequenced for a study of beta chain features in type 1 diabetes. The whole isolated RNA underwent reverse transcription, so sequencing captured expressed TCRB transcripts. TCRdb's copy holds only in-frame clones and misses some; the assay was immunoSEQ multiplex PCR. Among 310,000 or so clones, approximately 15% were seen once, and the ten largest hold less than 0.02%. This CDR3 region has 12 residues. Trimming cost V 3 bases and J 4 bases, with 4 bases left between them. Germline V gives CDR1 SNHLY, CDR2 FYNNEI. About this clone itself: Its antigen is unknown.

Overall study results and limits: TCRB CDR3s were moderately but significantly shorter in Type 1 diabetes patients in all four CD4+ subsets.

The sequence was obtained from a man aged 18 to 35 with type 1 diabetes. The sequencing input was naive CD4+ T cells from blood. This chain connects TRBV2 to TRBJ1-5; D is unclear. The CDR3 coding sequence is TGTGCCAGCAGTGAGGCTAATCAGCCCCAGCATTTT. Residues: CASSEANQPQHF.